The rows below give T cell receptor beta chains drawn from one sample of a study of T cell responses to AZD1222 COVID-19 vaccine. The table came from immunoSEQ multiplex PCR; TCRdb's copy has only in-frame clones and leaves some out. The sample has some 130,000 clones, around 90% seen once; the top ten hold 1.9%. Here the sequenced sample was peripheral blood, taken on day 0 of AZD1222 vaccination. Source of these receptors: an adult in good health. Each CDR3 is given with its conserved first and last residue. D genes are given only for firm matches. Size is stated for part of the rows, as once, few or many counts, or as a class when the clone is expanded.

>13|TRBV12-3/TRBV12-4|few|TRBJ1-2|TRBD1
CASSQSTGDGYTF
TGTGCCAGCAGTCAGTCAACAGGGGATGGCTACACCTTC
>14|TRBV5-4|-|TRBJ1-5|-
CASSWGGLNQPQHF
TGTGCCAGCAGCTGGGGGGGCCTCAATCAGCCCCAGCATTTT
>19|TRBV29-1|-|TRBJ2-1|TRBD2
CSVEDPLVAGGPGMNEQFF
TGCAGCGTTGAAGACCCCCTCGTGGCGGGAGGGCCGGGGATGAATGAGCAGTTCTTC
>15|TRBV6-5|-|TRBJ2-7|TRBD1
CASTATGTGGYEQYF
TGTGCCAGCACCGCCACCGGGACAGGCGGCTACGAGCAGTACTTC
>13|TRBV5-1|-|TRBJ1-2|-
CASSLDNNYGYTF
TGCGCCAGCAGCTTGGACAATAACTATGGCTACACCTTC
>14|TRBV27|once|TRBJ1-5|-
CASSLWGPNQPQHF
TGTGCCAGCAGTTTATGGGGGCCCAATCAGCCCCAGCATTTT
>17|TRBV7-2|-|TRBJ2-7|-
CASSERSGPNLSYEQYF
TGTGCCAGCAGCGAACGATCCGGGCCGAATTTGTCCTACGAGCAGTACTTC
>16|TRBV5-4|-|TRBJ2-5|-
CASSPRRTALQETQYF
TGTGCCAGCAGCCCCCGACGGACAGCCCTTCAAGAGACCCAGTACTTC
>12|TRBV6-5|-|TRBJ1-2|-
CASWSGPYGYTF
TGTGCCAGTTGGTCTGGCCCTTATGGCTACACCTTC
>16|TRBV4-2|-|TRBJ1-5|TRBD1
CASSPHPGQGTQPQHF
TGTGCCAGCAGCCCTCACCCGGGACAGGGGACTCAGCCCCAGCATTTT
>13|TRBV28|once|TRBJ1-6|-
CASRDAYNSPLHF
TGTGCCAGCCGGGATGCCTATAATTCACCCCTCCACTTT
>14|TRBV6-2/TRBV6-3|-|TRBJ1-2|-
CASSYGQKNYGYTF
TGTGCCAGCAGTTACGGGCAGAAAAACTATGGCTACACCTTC
>15|TRBV6-2/TRBV6-3|once|TRBJ2-5|TRBD1
CASSYPGQGAETQYF
TGTGCCAGCAGTTACCCCGGACAGGGAGCTGAGACCCAGTACTTC
>16|TRBV28|-|TRBJ1-5|TRBD1
CASSPSGQGGSQPQHF
TGTGCCAGCAGTCCTTCCGGACAGGGAGGTAGTCAGCCCCAGCATTTT
>17|TRBV27|-|TRBJ2-7|TRBD2
CASRGGLAGGGSYEQYF
TGTGCCAGCAGGGGGGGACTAGCGGGAGGCGGATCCTACGAGCAGTACTTC
>14|TRBV6-2/TRBV6-3|medium-sized|TRBJ2-1|-
CASSYDRTYNEQFF
TGTGCCAGCAGTTACGACCGAACCTACAATGAGCAGTTCTTC
>14|TRBV6-6|once|TRBJ1-2|-
CASSYSSYNYGYTF
TGTGCCAGCAGTTACTCCTCTTATAACTATGGCTACACCTTC
>15|TRBV7-6|-|TRBJ1-1|-
CASSLAGTGGTEAFF
TGTGCCAGCAGCTTGGCCGGGACGGGGGGCACTGAAGCTTTCTTT
>15|TRBV28|-|TRBJ1-5|-
CAGGVSTADNQPQHF
TGTGCGGGCGGGGTGTCGACAGCGGACAATCAGCCCCAGCATTTT
>16|TRBV7-8|-|TRBJ1-1|-
CASSPQSGSLNTEAFF
TGTGCCAGCAGCCCTCAGTCGGGGAGCTTGAACACTGAAGCTTTCTTT
>15|TRBV6-5|once|TRBJ1-2|-
CASSYLGLAGRGYTF
TGTGCCAGCAGTTACTTGGGTCTGGCAGGCCGGGGCTACACCTTC
>19|TRBV5-1|-|TRBJ2-5|TRBD2
CASSLDFKTSGPPGETQYF
TGCGCCAGCAGCTTGGATTTTAAGACTAGCGGTCCCCCGGGAGAGACCCAGTACTTC
>13|TRBV2|-|TRBJ1-2|-
CASKGKANYGYTF
TGTGCCAGCAAAGGGAAGGCTAACTATGGCTACACCTTC
>16|TRBV28|-|TRBJ1-2|-
CASIPNRGGSVYGYTF
TGTGCCAGCATCCCGAATCGAGGGGGAAGTGTTTATGGCTACACCTTC
>15|TRBV28|-|TRBJ1-2|-
CASSSSLGRGSGYTF
TGTGCCAGCAGCAGTTCTCTAGGGAGGGGGTCTGGCTACACCTTC
>14|TRBV11-2|-|TRBJ1-1|-
CASSLVLRNTEAFF
TGTGCCAGCAGCTTAGTTCTGCGAAACACTGAAGCTTTCTTT